This is a list of T cell receptor beta chains from one sample in a study of blood T cell repertoires in COVID-19. Clones were sequenced by immunoSEQ multiplex PCR, and TCRdb holds only the in-frame ones, with some missing. The sample includes 15,000 to 20,000 clones, about 91% of them seen just once. What was sequenced was PBMCs or T cells enriched from blood (not recorded which). The receptors shown here come from a woman aged 25-40 years who had recovered from COVID-19. CDR3s include the opening cysteine and the closing phenylalanine or tryptophan. A D gene is named only where the DNA matches it firmly. Size is stated for part of the rows, as once, few or many counts, or as a class when the clone is expanded.

V gene	clone size	J gene	D gene	CDR3 DNA	CDR3 protein
TRBV6-2/TRBV6-3	NA	TRBJ2-7	NA	TGTGCCAGCAGTTACTCCGTTTCTGCGGTCGATTACGAGCAGTACTTC	CASSYSVSAVDYEQYF
TRBV5-6	NA	TRBJ1-4	NA	TGTGCCAGCAGCCCCGATGGGGGACTGAATAATGAAAAACTGTTTTTT	CASSPDGGLNNEKLFF
TRBV27	NA	TRBJ1-5	NA	TGTGCCAGCAGTACCTCCCTAGACAGAGCCAATCAGCCCCAGCATTTT	CASSTSLDRANQPQHF
TRBV3-1/TRBV3-2	NA	TRBJ2-3	NA	TGTGCCAGCAGCCCCCCGCTTGAGGATACGCAGTATTTT	CASSPPLEDTQYF
TRBV25-1	NA	TRBJ1-6	TRBD1	TGTGCCAGCAGTGAGTCGGCAGGGGGCTCGTATAATTCACCCCTCCACTTT	CASSESAGGSYNSPLHF
TRBV19	NA	TRBJ1-4	TRBD1	TGTGCCAGTAGTATTGAGGGGGCTAGCACTAATGAAAAACTGTTTTTT	CASSIEGASTNEKLFF
TRBV5-5	NA	TRBJ2-1	NA	TGTGCCAGCAGCCTCATGGGAGGAGGGTACTACAATGAGCAGTTCTTC	CASSLMGGGYYNEQFF
TRBV5-1	NA	TRBJ2-3	TRBD1	TGCGCCAGCAGCTTGAGACAGGGGTCAGATACGCAGTATTTT	CASSLRQGSDTQYF
TRBV24-1	NA	TRBJ2-3	TRBD2	TGTGCCACCAGTGATAGAAGCGGGGGGGCAGGAGATACGCAGTATTTT	CATSDRSGGAGDTQYF
TRBV5-4	NA	TRBJ1-6	TRBD1	TGTGCCAGCAGCTTGGCCAGGGGGGATAATTCACCCCTCCACTTT	CASSLARGDNSPLHF
TRBV29-1	NA	TRBJ1-1	NA	TGCAGCGTTGTACCGGGGGACACTGAAGCTTTCTTT	CSVVPGDTEAFF
TRBV6-5	NA	TRBJ1-1	NA	TGTGCCAGCAGTTATCTACCAACGAACACTGAAGCTTTCTTT	CASSYLPTNTEAFF
TRBV7-8	NA	TRBJ1-4	TRBD1	TGTGCCAGCAGCCAGGGGTGGGCAGGGGGTTCAACTAATGAAAAACTGTTTTTT	CASSQGWAGGSTNEKLFF
TRBV7-3	NA	TRBJ2-5	NA	TGTGCCAGCAGCTTAACGCGAGATGAGACCCAGTACTTC	CASSLTRDETQYF
TRBV9	NA	TRBJ2-3	TRBD2	TGTGCCAGCAGCGTAGAGTCTAGCGGGGGGTTCCCAGATACGCAGTATTTT	CASSVESSGGFPDTQYF
TRBV14	NA	TRBJ1-1	TRBD1	TGTGCCAGCAGCCAAGATCACAGGGGGCGAGAGGACACTGAAGCTTTCTTT	CASSQDHRGREDTEAFF
TRBV11-1	NA	TRBJ2-2	NA	TGTGCCAGCAGCTTATATCCAGGGGGGCTCGGGGAGCTGTTTTTT	CASSLYPGGLGELFF
TRBV30	NA	TRBJ2-3	NA	TGTGCCTGGAGTAGAGGGGGTACGCAGTATTTT	CAWSRGGTQYF
TRBV6-2/TRBV6-3	NA	TRBJ2-3	TRBD2	TGTGCCAGCAGCCGACTAGCGGAGACAGATACGCAGTATTTT	CASSRLAETDTQYF
TRBV6-5	few	TRBJ2-1	TRBD1	TGTGCCAGCAGTAGGGACAGGGGTAACAATGAGCAGTTCTTC	CASSRDRGNNEQFF
TRBV6-1	few	TRBJ1-5	NA	TGTGCCAGCAGTGAACTCTCGTGGGGCACCAATCAGCCCCAGCATTTT	CASSELSWGTNQPQHF
TRBV6-5	NA	TRBJ2-3	NA	TGTGCCAGCGGGCAGGGCACAGATACGCAGTATTTT	CASGQGTDTQYF
TRBV28	once	TRBJ2-7	TRBD2	TGTGCCAGCAGCGCCGGGGGACTAGCGGGGGACGAGCAGTACTTC	CASSAGGLAGDEQYF
TRBV5-1	NA	TRBJ2-3	NA	TGCGCCAGCAGCTTGGCAGGGAATGGAGCAGATACGCAGTATTTT	CASSLAGNGADTQYF
TRBV25-1	NA	TRBJ2-7	TRBD1	TGTGCCAGCAGCCCTGGACAGGGCTACGAGCAGTACTTC	CASSPGQGYEQYF